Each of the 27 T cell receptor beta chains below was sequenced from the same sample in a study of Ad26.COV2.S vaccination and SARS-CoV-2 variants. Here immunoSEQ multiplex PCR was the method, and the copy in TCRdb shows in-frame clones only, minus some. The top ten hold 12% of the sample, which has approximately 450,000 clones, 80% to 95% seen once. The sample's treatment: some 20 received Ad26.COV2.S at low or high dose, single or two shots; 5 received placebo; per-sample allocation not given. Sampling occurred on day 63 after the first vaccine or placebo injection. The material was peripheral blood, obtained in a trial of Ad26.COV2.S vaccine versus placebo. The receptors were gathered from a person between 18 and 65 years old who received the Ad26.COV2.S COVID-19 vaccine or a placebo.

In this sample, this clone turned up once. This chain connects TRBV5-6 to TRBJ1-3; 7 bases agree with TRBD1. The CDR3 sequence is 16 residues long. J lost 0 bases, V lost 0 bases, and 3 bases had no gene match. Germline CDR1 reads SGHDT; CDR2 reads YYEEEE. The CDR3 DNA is TGTGCCAGCAGCTTGGGGACAGGCTTCTCTGGAAACACCATATATTTT. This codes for CASSLGTGFSGNTIYF.

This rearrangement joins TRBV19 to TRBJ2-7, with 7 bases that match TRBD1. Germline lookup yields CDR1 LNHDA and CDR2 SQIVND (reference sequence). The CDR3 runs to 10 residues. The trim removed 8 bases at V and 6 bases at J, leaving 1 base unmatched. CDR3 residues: CASGTVEQYF. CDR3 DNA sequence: TGTGCCAGTGGGACAGTCGAGCAGTACTTC.

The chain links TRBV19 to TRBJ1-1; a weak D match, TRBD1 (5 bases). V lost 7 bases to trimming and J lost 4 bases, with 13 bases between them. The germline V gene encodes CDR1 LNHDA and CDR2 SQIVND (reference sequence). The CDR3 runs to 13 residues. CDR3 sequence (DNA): TGTGCCAGTATCGCCTTCCAGGGCACTGAAGCTTTCTTT. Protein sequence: CASIAFQGTEAFF.

The CDR3 spells CASSADKNTGELFF. For the CDR3, the DNA is TGTGCCAGCAGCGCCGACAAGAACACCGGGGAGCTGTTTTTT. This rearrangement joins TRBV7-7 to TRBJ2-2; D gene ambiguous. V lost 5 bases and J lost 1, with 8 bases in between. CDR1 is SSHAT and CDR2 is FNYEAQ in the germline V gene (reference sequence). The CDR3 has 14 residues.

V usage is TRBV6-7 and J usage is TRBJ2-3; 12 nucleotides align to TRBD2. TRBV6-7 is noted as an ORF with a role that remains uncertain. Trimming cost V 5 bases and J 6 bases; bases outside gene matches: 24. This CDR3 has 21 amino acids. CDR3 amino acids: CASSREGAGLAGGPMGDTQYF. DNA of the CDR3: TGTGCCAGCAGTCGCGAGGGTGCGGGGCTAGCGGGAGGGCCCATGGGGGATACGCAGTATTTT.

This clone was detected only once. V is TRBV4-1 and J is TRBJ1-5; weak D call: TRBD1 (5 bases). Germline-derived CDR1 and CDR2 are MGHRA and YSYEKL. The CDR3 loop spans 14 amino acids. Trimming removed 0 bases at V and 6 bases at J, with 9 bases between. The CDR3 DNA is TGCGCCAGCAGCCAAGATACCGGGGGTCAGCCCCAGCATTTT. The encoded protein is CASSQDTGGQPQHF.

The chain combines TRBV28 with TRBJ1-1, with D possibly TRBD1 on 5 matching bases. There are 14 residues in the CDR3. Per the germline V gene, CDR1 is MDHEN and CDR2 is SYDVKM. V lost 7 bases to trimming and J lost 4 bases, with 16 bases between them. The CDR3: CASTSGQGLTEAFF. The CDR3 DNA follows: TGTGCCAGCACCTCGGGGCAGGGACTCACTGAAGCTTTCTTT.

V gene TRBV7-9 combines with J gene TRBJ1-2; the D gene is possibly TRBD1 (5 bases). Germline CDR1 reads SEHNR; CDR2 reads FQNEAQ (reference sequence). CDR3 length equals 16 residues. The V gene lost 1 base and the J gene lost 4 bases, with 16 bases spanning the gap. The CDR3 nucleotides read TGTGCCAGCAGCTTAGTTTTGGGACCGGAGGCCTATGGCTACACCTTC. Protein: CASSLVLGPEAYGYTF.

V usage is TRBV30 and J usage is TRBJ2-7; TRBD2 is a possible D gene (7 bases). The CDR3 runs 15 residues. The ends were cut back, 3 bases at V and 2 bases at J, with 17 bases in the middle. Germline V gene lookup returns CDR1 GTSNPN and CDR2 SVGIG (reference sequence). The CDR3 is CAWSEGGARTYEQYF. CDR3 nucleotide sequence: TGTGCCTGGAGCGAAGGGGGGGCGCGGACCTACGAGCAGTACTTC.

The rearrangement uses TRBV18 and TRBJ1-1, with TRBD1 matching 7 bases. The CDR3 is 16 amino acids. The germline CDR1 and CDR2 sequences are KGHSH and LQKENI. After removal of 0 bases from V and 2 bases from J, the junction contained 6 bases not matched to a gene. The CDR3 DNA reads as TGTGCCAGCTCACCACCCTACCGGGACAGAAACACTGAAGCTTTCTTT. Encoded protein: CASSPPYRDRNTEAFF.

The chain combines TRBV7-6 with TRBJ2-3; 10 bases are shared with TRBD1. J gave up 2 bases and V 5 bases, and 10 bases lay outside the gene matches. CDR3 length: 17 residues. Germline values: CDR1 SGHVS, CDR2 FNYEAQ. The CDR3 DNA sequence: TGTGCCAGCAGCCCCTGGACAGGGGGTCAGATCACAGATACGCAGTATTTT. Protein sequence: CASSPWTGGQITDTQYF.

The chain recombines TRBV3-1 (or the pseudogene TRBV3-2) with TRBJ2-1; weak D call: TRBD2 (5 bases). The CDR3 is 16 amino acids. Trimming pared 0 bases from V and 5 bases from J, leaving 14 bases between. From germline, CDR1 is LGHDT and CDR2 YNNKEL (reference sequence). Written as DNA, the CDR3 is TGTGCCAGCAGCCAAGACCTGTCAGGACTTAACAATGAGCAGTTCTTC. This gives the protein CASSQDLSGLNNEQFF.

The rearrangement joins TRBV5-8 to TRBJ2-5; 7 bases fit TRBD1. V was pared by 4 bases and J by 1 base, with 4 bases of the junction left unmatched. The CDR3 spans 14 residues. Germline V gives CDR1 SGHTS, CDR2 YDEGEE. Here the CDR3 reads CASSGGQVQETQYF. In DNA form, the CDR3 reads TGTGCCAGCAGCGGCGGACAGGTCCAAGAGACCCAGTACTTC. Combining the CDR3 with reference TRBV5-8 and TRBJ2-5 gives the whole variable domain EAGVTQSPTHLIKTRGQQATLRCSPISGHTSVYWYQQALGLGLQFLLWYDEGEERNRGNFPPRFSGRQFPNYSSELNVNALELEDSALYLCASSGGQVQETQYFGPGTRLLVL.

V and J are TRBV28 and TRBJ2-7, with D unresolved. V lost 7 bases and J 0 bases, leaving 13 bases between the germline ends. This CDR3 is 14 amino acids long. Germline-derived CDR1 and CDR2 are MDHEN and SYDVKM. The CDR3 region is CASTLPGHSYEQYF. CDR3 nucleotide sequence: TGTGCCAGCACTTTGCCTGGGCACTCCTACGAGCAGTACTTC.

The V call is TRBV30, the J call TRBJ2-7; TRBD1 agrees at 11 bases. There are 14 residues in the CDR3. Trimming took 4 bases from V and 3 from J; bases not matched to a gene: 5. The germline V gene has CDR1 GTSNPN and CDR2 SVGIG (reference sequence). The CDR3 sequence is CAWTRTGGGYEQYF. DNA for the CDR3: TGTGCCTGGACCCGGACAGGGGGCGGCTACGAGCAGTACTTC.

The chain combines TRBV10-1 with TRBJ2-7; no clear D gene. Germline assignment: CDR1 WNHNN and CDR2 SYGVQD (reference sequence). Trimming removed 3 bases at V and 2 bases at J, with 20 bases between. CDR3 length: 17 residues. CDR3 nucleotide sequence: TGCGCCAGCAGTGAAGAGGTTCCCAGGAATGAAACCTACGAGCAGTACTTC. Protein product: CASSEEVPRNETYEQYF.

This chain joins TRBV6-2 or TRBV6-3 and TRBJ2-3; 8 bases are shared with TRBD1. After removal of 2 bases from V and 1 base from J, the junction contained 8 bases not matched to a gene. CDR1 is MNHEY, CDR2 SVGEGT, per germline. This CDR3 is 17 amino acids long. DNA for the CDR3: TGTGCCAGCAGTTACGGTGCGGGGACAGGACGCACAGATACGCAGTATTTT. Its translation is CASSYGAGTGRTDTQYF.

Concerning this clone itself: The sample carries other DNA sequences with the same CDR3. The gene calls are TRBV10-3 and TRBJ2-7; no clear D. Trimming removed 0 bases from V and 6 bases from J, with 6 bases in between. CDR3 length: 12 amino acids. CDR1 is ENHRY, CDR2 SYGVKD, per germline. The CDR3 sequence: CAISESGFEQYF. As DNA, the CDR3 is TGTGCCATCAGTGAGTCTGGGTTCGAGCAGTACTTC.

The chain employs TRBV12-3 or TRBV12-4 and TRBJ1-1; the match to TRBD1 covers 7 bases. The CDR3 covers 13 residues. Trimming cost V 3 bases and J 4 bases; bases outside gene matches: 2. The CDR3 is CASSFTGATEAFF. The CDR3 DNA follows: TGTGCCAGCAGTTTCACAGGGGCCACTGAAGCTTTCTTT.

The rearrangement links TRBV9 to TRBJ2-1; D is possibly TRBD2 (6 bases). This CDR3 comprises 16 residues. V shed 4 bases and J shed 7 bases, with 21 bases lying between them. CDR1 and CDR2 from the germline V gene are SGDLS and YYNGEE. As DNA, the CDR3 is TGTGCCAGCAGCTCGGGTCCCGGGACTCGCGTTAATGAGCAGTTCTTC. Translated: CASSSGPGTRVNEQFF. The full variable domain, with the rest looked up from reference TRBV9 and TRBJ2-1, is DSGVTQTPKHLITATGQRVTLRCSPRSGDLSVYWYQQSLDQGLQFLIQYYNGEERAKGNILERFSAQQFPDLHSELNLSSLELGDSALYFCASSSGPGTRVNEQFFGPGTRLTVL.

As DNA, the CDR3 is TGTGCCAGTAGTATTCGGGACGCCAGCAATCAGCCCCAGCATTTT. It translates to CASSIRDASNQPQHF. V is TRBV19 and J is TRBJ1-5; D may be TRBD1 (5 bases). Trimming shortened V by 3 bases and J by 1 base, and 10 bases separated the two germline ends. This CDR3 comprises 15 residues. The germline V gene has CDR1 LNHDA and CDR2 SQIVND (reference sequence).

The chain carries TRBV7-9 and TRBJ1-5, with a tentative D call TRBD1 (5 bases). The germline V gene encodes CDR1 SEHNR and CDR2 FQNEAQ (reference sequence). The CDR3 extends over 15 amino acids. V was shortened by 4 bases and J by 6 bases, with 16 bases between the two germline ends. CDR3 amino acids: CASSSTRGGGQPQHF. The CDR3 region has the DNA TGTGCCAGCAGCTCTACGCGGGGGGGAGGTCAGCCCCAGCATTTT.

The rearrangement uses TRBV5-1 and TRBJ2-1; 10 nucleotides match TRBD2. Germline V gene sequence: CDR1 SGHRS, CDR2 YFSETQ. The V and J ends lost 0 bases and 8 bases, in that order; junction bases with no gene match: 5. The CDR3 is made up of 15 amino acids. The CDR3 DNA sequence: TGCGCCAGCAGCTTGGAGCTGGGGACTAGCGATGAGCAGTTCTTC. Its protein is CASSLELGTSDEQFF.

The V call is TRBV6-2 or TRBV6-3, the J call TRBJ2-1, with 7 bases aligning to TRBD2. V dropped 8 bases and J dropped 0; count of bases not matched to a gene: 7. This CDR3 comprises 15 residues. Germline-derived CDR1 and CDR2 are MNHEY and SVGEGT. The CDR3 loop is CASRPSGRSYNEQFF. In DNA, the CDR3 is TGTGCCAGCCGCCCTAGCGGCCGCTCCTACAATGAGCAGTTCTTC.

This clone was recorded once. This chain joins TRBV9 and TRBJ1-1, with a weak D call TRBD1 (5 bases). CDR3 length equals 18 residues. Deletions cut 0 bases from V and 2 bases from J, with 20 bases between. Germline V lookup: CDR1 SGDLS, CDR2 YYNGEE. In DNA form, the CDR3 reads TGTGCCAGCAGCGTAGGGGGCAGAATCGGGGAGAAAAACACTGAAGCTTTCTTT. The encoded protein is CASSVGGRIGEKNTEAFF.

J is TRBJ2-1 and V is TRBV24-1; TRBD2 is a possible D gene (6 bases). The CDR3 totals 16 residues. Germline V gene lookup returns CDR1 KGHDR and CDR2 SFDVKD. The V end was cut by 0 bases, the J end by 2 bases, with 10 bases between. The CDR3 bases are TGTGCCACCAGTGATTTGGCTAGCGAAACCTACAATGAGCAGTTCTTC. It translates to CATSDLASETYNEQFF.

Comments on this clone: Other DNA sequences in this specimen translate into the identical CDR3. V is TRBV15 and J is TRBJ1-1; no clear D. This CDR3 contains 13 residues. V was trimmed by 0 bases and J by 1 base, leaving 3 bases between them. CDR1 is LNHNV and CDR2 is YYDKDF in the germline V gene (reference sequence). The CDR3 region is CATSRDRNTEAFF. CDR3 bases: TGTGCCACCAGCAGAGACAGGAACACTGAAGCTTTCTTT.